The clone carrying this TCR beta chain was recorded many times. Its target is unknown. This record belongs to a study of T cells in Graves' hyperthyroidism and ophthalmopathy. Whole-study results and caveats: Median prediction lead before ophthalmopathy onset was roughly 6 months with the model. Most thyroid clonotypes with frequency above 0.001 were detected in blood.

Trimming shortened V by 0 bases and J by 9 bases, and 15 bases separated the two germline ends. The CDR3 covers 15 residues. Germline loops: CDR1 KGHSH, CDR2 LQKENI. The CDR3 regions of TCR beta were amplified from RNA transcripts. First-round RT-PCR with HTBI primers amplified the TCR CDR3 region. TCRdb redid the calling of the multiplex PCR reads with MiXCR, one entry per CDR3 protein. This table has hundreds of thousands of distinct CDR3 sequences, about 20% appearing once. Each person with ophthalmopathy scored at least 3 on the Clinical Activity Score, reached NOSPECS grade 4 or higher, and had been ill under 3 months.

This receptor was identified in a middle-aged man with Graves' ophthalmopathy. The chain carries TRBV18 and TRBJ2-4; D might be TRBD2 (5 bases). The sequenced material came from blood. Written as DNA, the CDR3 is TGTGCCAGCTCACCACCGAACCACGGGGAGATCATTCAGTACTTC. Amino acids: CASSPPNHGEIIQYF.